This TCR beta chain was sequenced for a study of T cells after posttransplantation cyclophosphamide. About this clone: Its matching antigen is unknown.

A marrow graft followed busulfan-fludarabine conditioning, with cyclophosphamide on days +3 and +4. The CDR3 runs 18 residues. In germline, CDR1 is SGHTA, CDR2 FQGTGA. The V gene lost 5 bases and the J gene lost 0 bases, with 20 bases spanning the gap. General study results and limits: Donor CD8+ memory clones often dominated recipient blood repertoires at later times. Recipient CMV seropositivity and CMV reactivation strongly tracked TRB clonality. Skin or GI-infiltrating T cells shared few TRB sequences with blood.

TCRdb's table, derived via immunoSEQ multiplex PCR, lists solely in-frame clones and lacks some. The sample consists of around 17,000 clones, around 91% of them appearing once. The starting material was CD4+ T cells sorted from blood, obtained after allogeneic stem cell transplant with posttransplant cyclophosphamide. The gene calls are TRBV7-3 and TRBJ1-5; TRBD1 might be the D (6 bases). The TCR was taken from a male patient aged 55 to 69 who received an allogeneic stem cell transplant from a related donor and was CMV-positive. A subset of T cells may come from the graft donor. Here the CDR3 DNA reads TGTGCCAGCAGCCCCCCCCAGACAGGACGTAATAGCAATCAGCCCCAGCATTTT. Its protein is CASSPPQTGRNSNQPQHF. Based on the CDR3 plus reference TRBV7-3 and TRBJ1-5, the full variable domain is GAGVSQTPSNKVTEKGKYVELRCDPISGHTALYWYRQSLGQGPEFLIYFQGTGAADDSGLPNDRFFAVRPEGSVSTLKIQRTERGDSAVYLCASSPPQTGRNSNQPQHFGDGTRLSIL.